This T cell receptor (beta chain) was captured by sequencing in a study of CXCR3-negative and CXCR3-positive naive CD8 T cells. The method, 5' RACE with UMI labels, was used to prepare the TRB cDNA libraries. TCRdb re-called the 5' RACE reads, yielding one record per CDR3 amino acid sequence without DNA. The sample data list around 48,000 distinct CDR3 sequences. CD8+ T cell subsets were each sorted in triplicate, over 250,000 cells apiece. The V gene's germline CDR1 is SQVTM and CDR2 ANQGSEA. This CDR3 is built from 13 residues. Sample: memory CD8+ T cells from blood. The gene calls are TRBV29-1 and TRBJ2-7. The origin of this receptor is a human donor in good health. Some clones in this sample may be carry-over from other donors' samples. CDR3 residues: CSVRTVSSYEQYF.